The sequence of this T cell receptor beta chain was determined in a study of T cell clonotyping in hematopoietic cell transplantation. Study-level background: Recipient samples before transplant were obtained post-cytoreduction.

As to time point: recipient sample about 28 days before transplant, after cytoreduction. Recipient blood drawn about 28 days pretransplant and days 30, 100, 180 after. Broader study findings: After transplant, recipient diversity fell while pathologically expanded clonotypes grew through day 180.

Comment on this clone: Its antigen is not identified.

Some clones are missing from TCRdb's copy, which holds only in-frame ones; the method was immunoSEQ multiplex PCR. Of fewer than 100,000 clones in the sample, 90% to 96% are singletons; the top ten hold under 2%. The CDR3 loop spans 13 amino acids. Trimming removed 3 bases at V and 3 bases at J, with 11 bases between. CDR1 is GTSNPN, CDR2 SVGIG, per germline (reference sequence). The sequence derives from a woman aged 45-59 years with acute myeloid leukemia. Some clones in this sample may be carry-over from other donors' samples. This chain connects TRBV30 to TRBJ1-1; D is unresolved. The material was peripheral blood mononuclear cells, obtained before stem cell transplant. The CDR3 DNA is TGTGCCTGGAGGGGTCGGTTGGACACTGAAGCTTTCTTT. It specifies CAWRGRLDTEAFF. The full variable domain, its missing parts supplied by reference TRBV30 and TRBJ1-1, is SQTIHQWPATLVQPVGSPLSLECTVEGTSNPNLYWYRQAAGRGLQLLFYSVGIGQISSEVPQNLSASRPQDRQFILSSKKLLLSDSGFYLCAWRGRLDTEAFFGQGTRLTVV.